Shown below are 17 T cell receptor beta chains from a single sample sequenced in a study of T cells in women clearing cervical HPV infection. TCRdb's copy holds only in-frame clones and misses some; the assay was immunoSEQ multiplex PCR. This sample's table has under 35,000 clones. The source material was blood buffy coat. The source of these receptors is a woman between 18 and 70 years old with a cervical HPV16 infection that either progressed to CIN3+ or cleared (not recorded which).

With regard to this clone: The read ends 3 residues early relative to the CDR3; the germline J gene fills the gap. The chain employs TRBV6-2 or TRBV6-3 and TRBJ1-1; TRBD1 matches 10 bases. Germline V gene sequence: CDR1 MNHEY, CDR2 SVGEGT. The V segment lost 4 bases and the J segment 4 bases; nucleotides outside the gene matches: 3. The CDR3 runs to 14 residues. The covered CDR3 bases are TGTGCCAGCAGTTGGACAGGGGGAGGCACTGAA. This gives the protein CASSWTGGGTE. The CDR3 reads in full as CASSWTGGGTEAFF.

As regards this clone: The missing CDR3 end, 3 residues past where the read stops, is filled in from the germline J gene. The rearrangement joins TRBV20-1 to TRBJ2-3, with TRBD2 matching over 14 bases. Germline V gene sequence: CDR1 DFQATT, CDR2 SNEGSKA (reference sequence). V trimming: 6 bases; J trimming: 4 bases; junction bases outside the gene matches: 6. The CDR3 loop spans 15 amino acids. CDR3 sequence: CSATGLAGGSDTQYF. CDR3 DNA (partial): TGCAGTGCAACAGGACTAGCGGGAGGTTCAGATACG.

For this clone: The read ends 3 residues before the CDR3 terminus; that terminus is restored from the germline J gene. V gene TRBV5-5 combines with J gene TRBJ1-1, with D unclear. Looked up from germline, CDR1 is SGHKS and CDR2 is YYEKEE (reference sequence). The CDR3 loop spans 14 amino acids. V lost 1 base, J lost 0 bases, and 7 bases lay in between. The CDR3 loop is CASSLQRMNTEAFF. The CDR3 DNA, read in part, is TGTGCCAGCAGCTTGCAGCGTATGAACACTGAA.

CDR3 amino acids: CASSLASLNEQFF. The CDR3 bases that were read are TGTGCCAGCAGCTTAGCTTCGTTAAATGAG. The chain employs TRBV7-9 and TRBJ2-1; D uncertain. The read gets to within 3 residues of the CDR3 end, and the germline J gene fills in the rest. This CDR3 is 13 amino acids long. Germline V gene data show CDR1 as SEHNR and CDR2 as FQNEAQ (reference sequence). V was pared by 0 bases and J by 7 bases, with 7 bases between.

In the case of this clone: The read ends 3 residues shy of where the CDR3 ends; the end is completed using the germline J gene. The chain is built from TRBV19 and TRBJ1-5, with D maybe TRBD1 (5 bases). The CDR3 has 16 residues. CDR1 is LNHDA, CDR2 SQIVND, per germline (reference sequence). The V end lost 3 bases, the J end lost 6 bases, and 18 bases lay between the germline ends. The CDR3 DNA, read in part, is TGTGCCAGTAGTATGAGGGCAGCTGGGGGGGGTCAGCCC. Its protein is CASSMRAAGGGQP. The whole CDR3 protein reads CASSMRAAGGGQPQHF.

Remarks on this clone: At one end the junction does not follow the germline gene, possibly because of a read error. The missing CDR3 end, 3 residues past where the read stops, is filled in from the germline J gene. The chain recombines TRBV7-7 with TRBJ2-3, with 9 bases matching TRBD2. The CDR3 spans 18 residues. Germline V CDR1 and CDR2: SSHAT, FNYEAQ (reference sequence). Incomplete CDR3 DNA: TGTGCTAGCAGCTTACGACTAGCGGCCCTCGGGCTACAAGAGACG. It encodes CASSLRLAALGLQET. The whole CDR3 region reads CASSLRLAALGLQETQYF.

Comments on this clone: The read gets to within 3 residues of the CDR3 end, and the germline J gene fills in the rest. This sequence joins TRBV2 and TRBJ2-7; 10 bases map to TRBD1. The V gene's germline CDR1 is SNHLY and CDR2 FYNNEI. CDR3 size: 17 residues. The V gene end was trimmed by 5 bases and the J gene end by 2 bases; junction bases not matched to a gene: 12. The CDR3 DNA, read in part, is TGTGCCAGCAGTAAAGAGGGGACAGGGGCCTTTACCTACGAG. Translated, it gives CASSKEGTGAFTYE. The CDR3 as a whole reads CASSKEGTGAFTYEQYF.

About this clone: The CDR3 end is not reached by the read, which stops 3 residues before it; the germline J gene fills it in. The chain recombines TRBV20-1 with TRBJ2-7, with 12 bases aligning to TRBD1. The CDR3 has 15 residues. V lost 6 bases, J lost 6 bases, and 12 bases stayed unmatched. CDR1 and CDR2 from the germline V gene are DFQATT and SNEGSKA (reference sequence). CDR3 sequence reads: CSAETRDRGRLEQYF. CDR3 DNA, as far as it was read: TGCAGTGCCGAGACGCGGGACAGGGGGCGCCTCGAG.

On this clone itself: The read halts 3 residues ahead of the CDR3 end, with the missing end drawn from the germline J gene. This sample includes further DNA sequences coding for the same CDR3. This chain links TRBV6-2 or TRBV6-3 with TRBJ1-1; D is unclear. This CDR3 is built from 15 residues. Trimming left V 1 base short and J 5 bases short, with 14 bases between. Germline loops: CDR1 MNHEY, CDR2 SVGEGT. The CDR3 loop is CASSYFSAGGTEAFF. The covered CDR3 bases are TGTGCCAGCAGTTACTTCTCGGCAGGAGGAACTGAA.

CDR3 sequence reads: CSAKGQWVPLFF. The CDR3 DNA, read in part, is TGCAGTGCTAAGGGACAGTGGGTACCA. The chain recombines TRBV20-1 with TRBJ1-4; 7 bases agree with TRBD1. The missing CDR3 end, 3 residues past where the read stops, is filled in from the germline J gene. CDR1 is DFQATT, CDR2 SNEGSKA, per germline (reference sequence). The CDR3 has 12 residues.

As to this clone: Read sequence stops 3 residues before the CDR3 end, and the germline J gene provides the missing end. The genes are TRBV7-9 and TRBJ1-6, with TRBD1 matching 9 bases. Germline lookup yields CDR1 SEHNR and CDR2 FQNEAQ (reference sequence). Trimming cost V 5 bases and J 7 bases; bases outside gene matches: 3. CDR3 length: 14 residues. The sequenced CDR3 bases are TGTGCCAGCAGCAGGACAGGGGAAAATTCACCC. Amino acids: CASSRTGENSP. The CDR3 as a whole reads CASSRTGENSPLHF.

As regards this clone: The missing CDR3 end, 3 residues past where the read stops, is filled in from the germline J gene. The gene calls are TRBV20-1 and TRBJ2-3; 11 nucleotides align to TRBD2. The CDR3 covers 15 residues. Germline V gene sequence: CDR1 DFQATT, CDR2 SNEGSKA (reference sequence). J gave up 3 bases and V 5 bases, and 7 bases lay outside the gene matches. This CDR3 reads CSASSASGRTDTQYF. The covered CDR3 bases are TGCAGTGCTTCATCGGCTAGCGGGAGGACAGATACG.

Comment on this clone: The sequence runs out 3 residues before the end of the CDR3; the remainder is reconstructed from the germline J gene. The rearrangement uses TRBV6-2 or TRBV6-3 and TRBJ2-6; 11 bases fit TRBD1. V lost 7 bases and J lost 3; bases outside the gene matches: 5. CDR1 is MNHEY, CDR2 SVGEGT, per germline. The length of the CDR3 is 16 residues. The DNA read from the CDR3 is TGTGCCAGCAAGGGACAGGGGGTAGGTGGGGCCAACGTC. It encodes CASKGQGVGGANV. In full, the CDR3 reads CASKGQGVGGANVLTF.

About this clone: The CDR3 end lies 3 residues beyond the end of the read and is filled in from the germline J gene. The chain has TRBV5-1 and TRBJ2-5; 7 positions agree with TRBD1. Germline values: CDR1 SGHRS, CDR2 YFSETQ. J gave up 2 bases and V 4 bases, and 8 bases lay outside the gene matches. The CDR3 has 15 amino acids. The CDR3 DNA, read in part, is TGCGCCAGCAGCACCGGGACAGCCTCTCAAGAGACC. Translated: CASSTGTASQET. From start to end, the CDR3 is CASSTGTASQETQYF.

In the case of this clone: Read sequence stops 3 residues before the CDR3 end, and the germline J gene provides the missing end. The chain joins TRBV7-2 to TRBJ2-2, with TRBD1 matching over 8 bases. Germline CDR1 and CDR2: SGHTA and FQGNSA. The CDR3 is made up of 14 amino acids. The CDR3 bases that were read are TGTGCCAGCAGCTTTCAGGGGGCCATGGGACCG. Its protein product is CASSFQGAMGP. The whole CDR3 region reads CASSFQGAMGPLFF.

As concerns this clone: Read sequence stops 3 residues before the CDR3 end, and the germline J gene provides the missing end. The J gene is TRBJ2-5, the V gene TRBV5-1; TRBD2 matches 10 bases. Trimming cost V 6 bases and J 5 bases; bases outside gene matches: 10. The V gene's germline CDR1 is SGHRS and CDR2 YFSETQ. The CDR3 consists of 15 residues. The covered CDR3 bases are TGCGCCAGCACAGCTCGGCTAGCGGGAGTTGAGACC. Its translation: CASTARLAGVET. The entire CDR3 reads CASTARLAGVETQYF.

Note on this clone: The read stops 3 residues short of the end of the CDR3; the missing end is completed from the germline J gene. The chain joins TRBV13 to TRBJ2-3, with a possible D match to TRBD2 (5 bases). CDR3 size: 12 residues. Germline V CDR1 and CDR2: PRHDT, FYEKMQ (reference sequence). The part of the CDR3 DNA that was read is TGTGCCAGCAGCTTAACCCCGGGGACG. It yields the protein CASSLTPGT. The entire CDR3 is CASSLTPGTQYF.